This T cell receptor (beta chain) came from a study of blood T cell repertoires in COVID-19. Study-level information: The United States, Italy and Spain supplied acute and convalescent COVID-19 samples.

Germline V CDR1 and CDR2: LNHDA, SQIVND (reference sequence). The CDR3 length is 14 residues. The V gene lost 3 bases and the J gene lost 3 bases, with 12 bases spanning the gap. Authors' methods: Counts of nucleated cells, estimated from reference gene primer amplification, were obtained. The protocol was immunoSEQ multiplex PCR, while the TCRdb copy is restricted to in-frame clones and leaves out a portion. From that table come the V and J calls and clone size; the DNA was used to work out D and trimming. The sample has over 45,000 clones; about 86% are singletons. The TCR comes from a woman of 80 years or more with acute or convalescent COVID-19. The V gene is TRBV19, the J gene TRBJ2-7, with a tentative D call TRBD1 (6 bases). Specimen: peripheral blood. The CDR3 DNA sequence: TGTGCCAGTAGTATTGGGATGGACAGCTACGAGCAGTACTTC. Translation gives CASSIGMDSYEQYF.